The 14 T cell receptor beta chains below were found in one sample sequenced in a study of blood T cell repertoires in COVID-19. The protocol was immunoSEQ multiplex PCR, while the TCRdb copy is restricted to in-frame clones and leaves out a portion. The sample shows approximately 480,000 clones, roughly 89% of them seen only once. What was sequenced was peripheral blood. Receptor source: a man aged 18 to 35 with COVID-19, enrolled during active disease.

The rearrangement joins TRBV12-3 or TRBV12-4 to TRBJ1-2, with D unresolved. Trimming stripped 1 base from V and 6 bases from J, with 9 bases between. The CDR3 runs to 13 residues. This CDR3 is CASSLGGWNGYTF. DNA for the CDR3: TGTGCCAGCAGTTTAGGAGGGTGGAATGGCTACACCTTC.

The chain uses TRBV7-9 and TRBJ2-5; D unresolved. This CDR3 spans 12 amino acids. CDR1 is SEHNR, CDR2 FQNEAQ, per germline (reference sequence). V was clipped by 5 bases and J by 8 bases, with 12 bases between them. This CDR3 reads CASSPLTATQYF. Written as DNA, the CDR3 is TGTGCCAGCAGCCCACTGACTGCTACCCAGTACTTC. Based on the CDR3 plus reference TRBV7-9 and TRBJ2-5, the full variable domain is DTGVSQNPRHKITKRGQNVTFRCDPISEHNRLYWYRQTLGQGPEFLTYFQNEAQLEKSRLLSDRFSAERPKGSFSTLEIQRTEQGDSAMYLCASSPLTATQYFGPGTRLLVL.

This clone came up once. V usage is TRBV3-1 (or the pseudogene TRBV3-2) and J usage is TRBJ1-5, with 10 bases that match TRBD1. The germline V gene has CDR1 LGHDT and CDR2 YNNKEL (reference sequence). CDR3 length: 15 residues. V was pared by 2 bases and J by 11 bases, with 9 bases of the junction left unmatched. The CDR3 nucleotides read TGTGCCAGCAGCCAAAAGACGGACAGGGGGTCAGCCCAGCATTTT. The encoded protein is CASSQKTDRGSAQHF.

The CDR3 DNA sequence: TGTGCCTGGATGGGACTAGTGCGAGACGGGGAGCTGTTTTTT. Translating it yields CAWMGLVRDGELFF. The chain is built from TRBV30 and TRBJ2-2; 8 bases are shared with TRBD2. Germline V gives CDR1 GTSNPN, CDR2 SVGIG (reference sequence). V trimming: 4 bases; J trimming: 7 bases; junction bases outside the gene matches: 8. CDR3 size: 14 residues.

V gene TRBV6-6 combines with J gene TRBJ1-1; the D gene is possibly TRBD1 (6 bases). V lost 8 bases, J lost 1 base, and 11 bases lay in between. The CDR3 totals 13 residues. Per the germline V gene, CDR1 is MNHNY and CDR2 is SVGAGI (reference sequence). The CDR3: CASGQQGNTEAFF. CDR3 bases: TGTGCCAGCGGACAACAGGGGAACACTGAAGCTTTCTTT.

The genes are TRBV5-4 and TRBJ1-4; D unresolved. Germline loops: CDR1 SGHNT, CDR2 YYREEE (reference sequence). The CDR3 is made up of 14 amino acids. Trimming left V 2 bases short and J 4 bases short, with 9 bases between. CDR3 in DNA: TGTGCCAGCAGCTTTTTTGGCGGTAATGAAAAACTGTTTTTT. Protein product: CASSFFGGNEKLFF.

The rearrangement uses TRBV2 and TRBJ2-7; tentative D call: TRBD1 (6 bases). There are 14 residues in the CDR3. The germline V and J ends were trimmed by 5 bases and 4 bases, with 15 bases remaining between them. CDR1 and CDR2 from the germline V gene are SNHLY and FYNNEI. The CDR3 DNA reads TGTGCCAGCAGTTTCGACAGGCCGACGTACGAGCAGTACTTC. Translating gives CASSFDRPTYEQYF.

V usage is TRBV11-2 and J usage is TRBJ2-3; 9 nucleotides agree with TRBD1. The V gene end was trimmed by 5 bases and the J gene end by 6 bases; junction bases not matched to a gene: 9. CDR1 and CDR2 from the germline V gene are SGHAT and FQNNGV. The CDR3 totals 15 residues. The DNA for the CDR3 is TGTGCCAGCAGCCCCCAGGACAGGGGATCGGATACGCAGTATTTT. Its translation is CASSPQDRGSDTQYF.

This chain's CDR3 is CATSDSGTGNYGYTF. The CDR3 DNA follows: TGTGCCACCAGTGATTCTGGGACAGGGAACTATGGCTACACCTTC. This chain uses TRBV24-1 with TRBJ1-2; the match to TRBD1 covers 9 bases. V dropped 2 bases and J dropped 2; count of bases not matched to a gene: 2. This CDR3 is 15 amino acids long. Germline V gene data show CDR1 as KGHDR and CDR2 as SFDVKD.

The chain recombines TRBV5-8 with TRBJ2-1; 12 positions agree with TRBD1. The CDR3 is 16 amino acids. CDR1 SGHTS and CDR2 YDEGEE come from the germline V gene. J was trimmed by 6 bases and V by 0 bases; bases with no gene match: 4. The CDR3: CASSLGGTGGSNEQFF. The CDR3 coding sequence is TGTGCCAGCAGCTTGGGCGGGACAGGGGGCTCCAATGAGCAGTTCTTC.

The CDR3 coding sequence is TGTGCCAGCAGCGCGACGGGCTACGAGCAGTACTTC. Its protein is CASSATGYEQYF. V is TRBV6-5 and J is TRBJ2-7, with D uncertain. Germline V lookup: CDR1 MNHEY, CDR2 SVGAGI. Trimming removed 6 bases from V and 3 bases from J, with 9 bases in between. The CDR3 consists of 12 residues.

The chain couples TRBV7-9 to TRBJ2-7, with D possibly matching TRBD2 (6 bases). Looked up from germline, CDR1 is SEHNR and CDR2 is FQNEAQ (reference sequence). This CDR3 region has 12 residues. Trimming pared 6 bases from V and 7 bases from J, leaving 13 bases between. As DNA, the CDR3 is TGTGCCAGCAGTCGGGGGTCGTCTGAGCAGTACTTC. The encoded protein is CASSRGSSEQYF.

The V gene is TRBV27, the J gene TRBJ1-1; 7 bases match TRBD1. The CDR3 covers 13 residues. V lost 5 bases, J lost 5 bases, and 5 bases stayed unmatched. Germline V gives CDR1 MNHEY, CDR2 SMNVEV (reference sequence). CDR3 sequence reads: CASSNRGYTEAFF. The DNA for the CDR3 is TGTGCCAGCAGTAACAGGGGCTATACTGAAGCTTTCTTT.

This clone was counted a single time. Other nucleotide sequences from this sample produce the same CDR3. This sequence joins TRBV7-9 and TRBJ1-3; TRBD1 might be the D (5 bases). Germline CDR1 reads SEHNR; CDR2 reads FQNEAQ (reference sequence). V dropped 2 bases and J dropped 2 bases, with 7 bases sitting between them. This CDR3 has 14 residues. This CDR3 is CASSLRGTGNTIYF. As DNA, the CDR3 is TGTGCCAGCAGCTTACGGGGGACTGGAAACACCATATATTTT.